The clone carrying this T cell receptor beta chain was observed once. This PCR relied on a set of 60 Vbeta primers and 13 Jbeta primers. Some clones are missing from TCRdb's copy, which holds only in-frame ones; the method was immunoSEQ multiplex PCR. The sample records fewer than 100,000 clones, about 75% being singletons. The record originates from a study of cytomegalovirus exposure and HLA in healthy donors. Germline CDR1 and CDR2: SGHRS and YFSETQ. Trimming removed 5 bases from V and 3 bases from J; junction bases left unmatched: 4. The CDR3 length is 14 residues. The source material was PBMCs. This clonotype was sampled from a man aged 35 to 55 in good health and CMV-seropositive. V and J are TRBV5-1 and TRBJ2-3; 9 bases line up with TRBD2. CDR3 residues: CASSDLAGTDTQYF. CDR3 sequence (DNA): TGCGCCAGCAGTGATCTAGCGGGGACAGATACGCAGTATTTT.